This TCR beta chain appears in the sequencing data of a study of identical twins. Study conclusions and caveats: Memory repertoires lacked the insertion deficit that abundant cord blood beta clonotypes showed.

Everyone who gave samples was a healthy Caucasian. Comments on this clonotype: Antigen specificity is unknown.

TCRdb reanalysed the 5' RACE reads using MiXCR and keeps one entry per CDR3 protein. The repertoire holds around 490,000 distinct CDR3 sequences, 12% to 15% seen once, with 0.44% in the top ten. This same sample was also taken into another study, of yellow fever vaccine responses in identical twins.

The sequencing sample was made of CD4+ T cells sorted from blood. The TCR originated in a woman between 18 and 29 years old in good health.

CDR3 loop: CAISATLRETQYF. DNA of the CDR3: TGTGCCATCAGTGCGACATTAAGGGAGACCCAGTACTTC. This rearrangement joins TRBV10-3 to TRBJ2-5, with D unclear. The CDR3 runs 13 residues. Germline values: CDR1 ENHRY, CDR2 SYGVKD. V lost 4 bases to trimming and J lost 5 bases, with 11 bases between them.